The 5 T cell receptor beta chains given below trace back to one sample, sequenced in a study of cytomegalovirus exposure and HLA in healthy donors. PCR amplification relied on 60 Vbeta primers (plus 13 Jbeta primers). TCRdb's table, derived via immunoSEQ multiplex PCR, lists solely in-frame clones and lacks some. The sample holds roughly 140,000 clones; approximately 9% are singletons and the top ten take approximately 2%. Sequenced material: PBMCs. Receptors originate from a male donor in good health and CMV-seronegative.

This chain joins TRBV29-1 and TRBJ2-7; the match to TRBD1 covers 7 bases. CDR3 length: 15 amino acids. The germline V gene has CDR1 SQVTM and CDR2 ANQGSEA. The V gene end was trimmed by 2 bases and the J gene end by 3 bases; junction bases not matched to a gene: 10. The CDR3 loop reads CSVEKAGTEYYEQYF. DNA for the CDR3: TGCAGCGTTGAAAAGGCCGGGACAGAGTACTACGAGCAGTACTTC.

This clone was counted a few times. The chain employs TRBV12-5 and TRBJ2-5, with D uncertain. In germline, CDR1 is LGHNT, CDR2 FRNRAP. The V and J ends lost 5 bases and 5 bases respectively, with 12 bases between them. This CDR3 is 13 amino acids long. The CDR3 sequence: CASGEVPVETQYF. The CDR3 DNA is TGTGCTAGTGGTGAGGTTCCAGTGGAGACCCAGTACTTC.

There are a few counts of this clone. DNA of the CDR3: TGTGCCAGCAGCTTAACAGGATGGGGTCCCGAAGAGACCCAGTACTTC. This translates into CASSLTGWGPEETQYF. The chain combines TRBV7-6 with TRBJ2-5; D may be TRBD1 (5 bases). V dropped 2 bases and J dropped 3 bases, with 16 bases sitting between them. The germline gives CDR1 SGHVS, CDR2 FNYEAQ. This CDR3 is 16 amino acids long. The variable domain in full, completed from reference TRBV7-6 and TRBJ2-5, reads GAGVSQSPRYKVTKRGQDVALRCDPISGHVSLYWYRQALGQGPEFLTYFNYEAQQDKSGLPNDRFSAERPEGSISTLTIQRTEQRDSAMYRCASSLTGWGPEETQYFGPGTRLLVL.

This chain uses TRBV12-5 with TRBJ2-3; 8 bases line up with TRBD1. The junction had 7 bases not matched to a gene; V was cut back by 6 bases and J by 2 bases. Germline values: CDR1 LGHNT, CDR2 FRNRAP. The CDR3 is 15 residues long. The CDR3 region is CASGPDRVFTDTQYF. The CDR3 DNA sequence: TGTGCTAGTGGCCCGGACAGGGTTTTCACAGATACGCAGTATTTT.

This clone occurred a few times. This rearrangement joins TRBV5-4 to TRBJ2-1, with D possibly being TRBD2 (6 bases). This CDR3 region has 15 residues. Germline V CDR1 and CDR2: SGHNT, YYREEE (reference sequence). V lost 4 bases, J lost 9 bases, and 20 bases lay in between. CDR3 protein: CASSPLAGPIAEQFF. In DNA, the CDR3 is TGTGCCAGCAGCCCTCTTGCGGGGCCGATCGCTGAGCAGTTCTTC.